Following are 24 T cell receptor beta chains from one sample sequenced in a study of T cell changes during pregnancy in multiple sclerosis. Produced via immunoSEQ multiplex PCR; TCRdb's table is partial and in-frame only. The sample includes tens of thousands of clones, 91% of them seen just once. Sequencing was performed on CD8+ T cells from peripheral blood mononuclear cells, taken in the second trimester of pregnancy. The receptor source for this set is a female donor with multiple sclerosis, enrolled in a pregnancy study.

In this sample, this clone is medium-sized (0.01 to 0.1%). This chain uses TRBV7-9 with TRBJ1-5; 9 nucleotides line up with TRBD1. V dropped 5 bases and J dropped 3; count of bases not matched to a gene: 8. This CDR3 comprises 16 residues. From germline, CDR1 is SEHNR and CDR2 FQNEAQ (reference sequence). CDR3 DNA: TGTGCCAGCAGCCGCACCGGGACAGGGAACAATCAGCCCCAGCATTTT. Protein product: CASSRTGTGNNQPQHF. The full variable domain, its missing parts supplied by reference TRBV7-9 and TRBJ1-5, is DTGVSQNPRHKITKRGQNVTFRCDPISEHNRLYWYRQTLGQGPEFLTYFQNEAQLEKSRLLSDRFSAERPKGSFSTLEIQRTEQGDSAMYLCASSRTGTGNNQPQHFGDGTRLSIL.

The rearrangement joins TRBV4-1 to TRBJ2-7, with TRBD2 identical over 8 bases. With 0 bases clipped from V and 1 base from J, the junction kept 8 bases outside the gene matches. CDR1 is MGHRA and CDR2 is YSYEKL in the germline V gene. The CDR3 is made up of 17 amino acids. The DNA of the CDR3 is TGCGCCAGCAGCCAAGAAGGAGCGGCGGGAGGTTCCTACGAGCAGTACTTC. It specifies CASSQEGAAGGSYEQYF.

V is TRBV27 and J is TRBJ2-1, with D tentatively TRBD2 (5 bases). The V and J ends lost 4 bases and 5 bases respectively, with 9 bases between them. CDR3 length: 13 amino acids. The germline V gene has CDR1 MNHEY and CDR2 SMNVEV (reference sequence). Here the CDR3 DNA reads TGTGCCAGCAGTTGGACTGGGGACAATGAGCAGTTCTTC. Amino acids: CASSWTGDNEQFF.

This clone was observed once. The CDR3 DNA follows: TGTGCCAGCCGGAGGATCAGCCGGAACACTGAAGCTTTCTTT. The encoded protein is CASRRISRNTEAFF. The chain uses TRBV27 and TRBJ1-1; D is unclear. The CDR3 has 14 residues. CDR1 and CDR2 (germline): MNHEY, SMNVEV (reference sequence). V shed 8 bases and J shed 1 base, with 14 bases lying between them.

This clone showed up just once. This rearrangement joins TRBV6-4 to TRBJ1-2; 8 bases are shared with TRBD1. The CDR3 covers 14 residues. Trimming removed 3 bases from V and 4 bases from J; junction bases left unmatched: 4. Germline V gives CDR1 MRHNA, CDR2 SNTAGT. This CDR3 is CASSERTGPYGYTF. The DNA of the CDR3 is TGTGCCAGCAGTGAAAGGACAGGGCCCTATGGCTACACCTTC.

The gene calls are TRBV7-6 and TRBJ2-2; 9 nucleotides align to TRBD1. The CDR3 spans 15 residues. J gave up 3 bases and V 5 bases, and 4 bases lay outside the gene matches. The germline V gene encodes CDR1 SGHVS and CDR2 FNYEAQ. CDR3 region: CASSKWTGDTGELFF. The DNA for the CDR3 is TGTGCCAGCAGCAAATGGACAGGGGACACCGGGGAGCTGTTTTTT.

This chain links TRBV5-6 with TRBJ1-1; no firm D call. From germline, CDR1 is SGHDT and CDR2 YYEEEE. The CDR3 runs to 12 residues. V lost 0 bases and J lost 7, with 7 bases in between. The CDR3 spells CASSLALNEAFF. The CDR3 DNA reads as TGTGCCAGCAGCTTGGCCTTAAATGAAGCTTTCTTT.

The J gene is TRBJ2-3, the V gene TRBV4-3, with D tentatively TRBD2 (5 bases). Germline V gene sequence: CDR1 LGHNA, CDR2 YSLEER. CDR3 length: 13 amino acids. Between the trimmed V and J ends, which lost 0 bases and 5 bases, there was a span of 6 bases. CDR3 coding DNA: TGCGCCAGCAGCCAAGATGCGGGAGATACGCAGTATTTT. This translates into CASSQDAGDTQYF.

The genes are TRBV27 and TRBJ1-2, with D perhaps TRBD1 (5 bases). The V and J ends lost 6 bases and 2 bases respectively, with 16 bases between them. The CDR3 spans 15 residues. Germline V lookup: CDR1 MNHEY, CDR2 SMNVEV (reference sequence). CDR3 nucleotides: TGTGCCAGCAGCTTCCGGGCCCGGGGGAACTATGGCTACACCTTC. Residues: CASSFRARGNYGYTF.

V and J are TRBV6-1 and TRBJ1-2; 7 bases align to TRBD1. Germline CDR1 and CDR2: MNHNS and SASEGT. The CDR3 sequence is 15 residues long. The trim removed 7 bases at V and 4 bases at J, leaving 12 bases unmatched. DNA for the CDR3: TGTGCCAGCAACTTGGGTACAGGGGTGTTCTATGGCTACACCTTC. Its translation: CASNLGTGVFYGYTF.

The chain employs TRBV6-1 and TRBJ1-1; 10 nucleotides align to TRBD1. The CDR3 has 14 residues. Germline CDR1 is MNHNS and CDR2 is SASEGT. V was clipped by 4 bases and J by 5 bases; unmatched bases: 4. Here the CDR3 reads CASSVTGGLTEAFF. The CDR3 DNA reads TGTGCCAGCAGTGTGACAGGGGGCCTGACTGAAGCTTTCTTT.

This chain uses TRBV15 with TRBJ1-1; the D gene is possibly TRBD1 (5 bases). Trimming cost V 8 bases and J 0 bases, with 13 bases left between them. Germline V gene lookup returns CDR1 LNHNV and CDR2 YYDKDF (reference sequence). CDR3 length equals 14 residues. The CDR3 here is CATVNRLMNTEAFF. Here the CDR3 DNA reads TGTGCCACCGTTAACAGGTTAATGAACACTGAAGCTTTCTTT.

The chain is built from TRBV4-1 and TRBJ2-7; 8 bases line up with TRBD2. Losses at the gene ends were 4 bases for V and 2 bases for J; bases not matched to a gene: 7. Germline V lookup: CDR1 MGHRA, CDR2 YSYEKL. The CDR3 has 15 residues. Here the CDR3 reads CASSPAGGPAYEQYF. CDR3 DNA sequence: TGCGCCAGCAGCCCGGCGGGGGGACCGGCCTACGAGCAGTACTTC.

Only one count was recorded for this clone. V is TRBV7-2 and J is TRBJ2-7; 14 bases fit TRBD2. Germline V lookup: CDR1 SGHTA, CDR2 FQGNSA. This CDR3 contains 17 residues. V shed 4 bases and J 5 bases; nucleotides not matched to a gene: 10. CDR3 sequence (DNA): TGTGCCAGCAGCTCGCGACTAGCGGGGGGGTTTATTGACGAGCAGTACTTC. Protein sequence: CASSSRLAGGFIDEQYF.

The V call is TRBV28, the J call TRBJ1-2, with 7 bases lining up with TRBD1. The germline CDR1 and CDR2 sequences are MDHEN and SYDVKM. V was pared by 1 base and J by 4 bases, with 3 bases of the junction left unmatched. CDR3 length: 14 amino acids. The CDR3 coding sequence is TGTGCCAGCAGTTTATACCGGGACAGCTATGGCTACACCTTC. Translation gives CASSLYRDSYGYTF.

This chain links TRBV21-1 with TRBJ1-1; whether TRBD1, the table's D call, matches the DNA was not checked. TRBV21-1 is reported as a pseudogene. The CDR3 loop spans 15 amino acids. The CDR3 region has the DNA TGTGCCAGCAGGCCCCTAAGACAGCGGAACACTGAAGCTTTCTTT. Its protein is CASRPLRQRNTEAFF.

The chain has TRBV6-5 and TRBJ2-1; a weak D match, TRBD2 (6 bases). V gave up 6 bases and J gave up 5 bases, with 17 bases separating them. This CDR3 region has 15 residues. CDR1 is MNHEY, CDR2 SVGAGI, per germline. Here the CDR3 DNA reads TGTGCCAGCAGCCATACCGGGAGTTCGAACAATGAGCAGTTCTTC. Translation: CASSHTGSSNNEQFF.

V is TRBV2 and J is TRBJ2-2; 7 bases line up with TRBD2. The CDR3 covers 12 residues. Germline V gives CDR1 SNHLY, CDR2 FYNNEI. V was clipped by 9 bases and J by 7 bases; unmatched bases: 5. The CDR3 protein is CARSGERGELFF. The CDR3 DNA is TGTGCCAGGAGCGGGGAACGCGGGGAGCTGTTTTTT.

The chain links TRBV30 to TRBJ2-7, with D tentatively TRBD1 (6 bases). Germline lookup yields CDR1 GTSNPN and CDR2 SVGIG (reference sequence). This CDR3 spans 15 amino acids. V lost 4 bases and J lost 0, with 16 bases in between. The CDR3 reads CAWNWTAPLSYEQYF. CDR3 bases: TGTGCCTGGAATTGGACAGCCCCCCTCTCCTACGAGCAGTACTTC.

The chain combines TRBV2 with TRBJ2-7; D unresolved. Germline CDR1 and CDR2: SNHLY and FYNNEI. V lost 1 base and J 0 bases, leaving 10 bases between the germline ends. This CDR3 spans 15 amino acids. CDR3 residues: CASSEGPSPSYEQYF. Here the CDR3 DNA reads TGTGCCAGCAGTGAAGGTCCTAGTCCCTCCTACGAGCAGTACTTC. Full variable domain (remainder filled in from reference TRBV2 and TRBJ2-7): EPEVTQTPSHQVTQMGQEVILRCVPISNHLYFYWYRQILGQKVEFLVSFYNNEISEKSEIFDDQFSVERPDGSNFTLKIRSTKLEDSAMYFCASSEGPSPSYEQYFGPGTRLTVT.

This chain joins TRBV7-2 and TRBJ2-7, with TRBD2 matching 9 bases. CDR3 length: 16 amino acids. J gave up 8 bases and V 5 bases, and 16 bases lay outside the gene matches. CDR1 and CDR2 from the germline V gene are SGHTA and FQGNSA. The CDR3 loop is CASSPTTRGGAFKQYF. The CDR3 nucleotides are TGTGCCAGCAGCCCTACCACTCGCGGGGGGGCTTTCAAGCAGTACTTC.

J is TRBJ1-3 and V is TRBV19; D possibly corresponds to TRBD1 (5 bases). Germline values: CDR1 LNHDA, CDR2 SQIVND (reference sequence). Between the trimmed V and J ends, which lost 4 bases and 3 bases, there was a span of 13 bases. The CDR3 is 15 amino acids. CDR3 residues: CASSTTGMGGNTIYF. The CDR3 bases are TGTGCCAGTAGTACAACAGGAATGGGTGGAAACACCATATATTTT.

The chain links TRBV9 to TRBJ2-5; TRBD1 is a possible D gene (5 bases). The germline V and J ends were trimmed by 3 bases and 4 bases, with 22 bases remaining between them. The germline V gene encodes CDR1 SGDLS and CDR2 YYNGEE. CDR3 size: 17 residues. The CDR3 sequence is CASSDGEGQGRGETQYF. As DNA, the CDR3 is TGTGCCAGCAGCGATGGCGAAGGGCAGGGAAGAGGAGAGACCCAGTACTTC.

The CDR3 DNA is TGTGCCAGCAGCTTTGAACAGGGGGGGGATGCCAAAAACATTCAGTACTTC. Translated: CASSFEQGGDAKNIQYF. The V gene is TRBV11-2, the J gene TRBJ2-4; tentative D call: TRBD1 (8 bases). Trimming left V 3 bases short and J 1 base short, with 16 bases between. CDR1 and CDR2 from the germline V gene are SGHAT and FQNNGV. The CDR3 length is 17 residues.